This T cell receptor beta chain was captured by sequencing in a study of Ad26.COV2.S vaccination and SARS-CoV-2 variants. Looking at the study overall: Donor joined the COV1001 Ad26.COV2.S trial arm. Administration of Ad26.COV2.S was intramuscular, either once or twice 56 days apart. Notes on the study in general: Non-spike TCR breadth did not differ much between vaccine and placebo recipients. The TCR-based breadth and depth measures might underestimate overall T cell responses.

To note about this clone: Its antigen is still unknown.

Described treatment: around 19 received Ad26.COV2.S at low or high dose, single or two shots; 5 received placebo; per-sample allocation not given. Sampling took place 63 days after the first vaccine or placebo injection. Some clones are missing from TCRdb's copy, which holds only in-frame ones; the method was immunoSEQ multiplex PCR. The data hold approximately 280,000 clones, with about 90% observed a single time. The sequence came from a person between 18 and 65 years old who received the Ad26.COV2.S COVID-19 vaccine or a placebo. The sample consisted of peripheral blood, taken in a trial of Ad26.COV2.S vaccine versus placebo.

The CDR3 sequence is CASSMGASNYNEQFF. The CDR3 region has the DNA TGTGCCAGTAGTATGGGGGCTAGTAACTACAATGAGCAGTTCTTC. This chain uses TRBV19 with TRBJ2-1; D might be TRBD1 (6 bases). Trimming took 3 bases from V and 3 from J, leaving 12 bases between them. CDR3 length equals 15 residues. Germline V CDR1 and CDR2: LNHDA, SQIVND (reference sequence). Filled out from reference TRBV19 and TRBJ2-1, the complete variable domain reads DGGITQSPKYLFRKEGQNVTLSCEQNLNHDAMYWYRQDPGQGLRLIYYSQIVNDFQKGDIAEGYSVSREKKESFPLTVTSAQKNPTAFYLCASSMGASNYNEQFFGPGTRLTVL.